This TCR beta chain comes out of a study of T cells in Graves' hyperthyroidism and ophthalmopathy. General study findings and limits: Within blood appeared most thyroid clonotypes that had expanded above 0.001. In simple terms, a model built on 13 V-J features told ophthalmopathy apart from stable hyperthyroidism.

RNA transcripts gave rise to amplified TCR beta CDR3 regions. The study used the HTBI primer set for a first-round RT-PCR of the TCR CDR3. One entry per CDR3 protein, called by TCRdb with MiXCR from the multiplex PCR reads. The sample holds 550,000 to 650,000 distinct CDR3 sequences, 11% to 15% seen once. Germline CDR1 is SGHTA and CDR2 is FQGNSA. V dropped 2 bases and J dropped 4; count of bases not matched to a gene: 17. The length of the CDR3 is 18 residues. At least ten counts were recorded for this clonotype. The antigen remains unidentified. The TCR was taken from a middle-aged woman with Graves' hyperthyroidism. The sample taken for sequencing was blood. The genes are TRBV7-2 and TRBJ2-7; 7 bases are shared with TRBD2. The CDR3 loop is CASSLRGLGGSQLYEQYF. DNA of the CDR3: TGTGCCAGCAGCTTAAGAGGGTTGGGCGGGAGTCAATTATACGAGCAGTACTTC.